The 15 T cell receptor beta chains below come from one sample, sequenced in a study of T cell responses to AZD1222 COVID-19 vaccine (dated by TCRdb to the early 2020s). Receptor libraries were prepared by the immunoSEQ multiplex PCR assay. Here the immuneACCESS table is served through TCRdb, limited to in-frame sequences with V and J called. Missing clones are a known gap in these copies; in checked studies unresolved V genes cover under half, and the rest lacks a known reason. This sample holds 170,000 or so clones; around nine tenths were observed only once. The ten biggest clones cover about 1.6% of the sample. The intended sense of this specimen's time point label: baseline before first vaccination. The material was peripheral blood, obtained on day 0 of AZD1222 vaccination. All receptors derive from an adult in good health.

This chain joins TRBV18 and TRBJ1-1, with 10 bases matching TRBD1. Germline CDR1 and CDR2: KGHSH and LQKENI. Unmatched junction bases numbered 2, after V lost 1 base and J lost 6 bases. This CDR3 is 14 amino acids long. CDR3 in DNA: TGTGCCAGCTCACCACTAGGGACAGGGGCTGAAGCTTTCTTT. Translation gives CASSPLGTGAEAFF.

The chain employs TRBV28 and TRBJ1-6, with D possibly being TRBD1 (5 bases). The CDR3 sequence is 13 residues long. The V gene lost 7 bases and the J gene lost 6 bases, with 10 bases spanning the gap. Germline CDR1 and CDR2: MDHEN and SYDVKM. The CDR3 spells CASIDSLNSPLHF. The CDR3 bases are TGTGCCAGCATCGACAGTCTTAATTCACCCCTCCACTTT.

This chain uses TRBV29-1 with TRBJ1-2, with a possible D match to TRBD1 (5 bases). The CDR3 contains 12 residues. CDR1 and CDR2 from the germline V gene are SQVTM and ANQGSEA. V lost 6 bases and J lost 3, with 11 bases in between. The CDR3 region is CSVTGTDYGYTF. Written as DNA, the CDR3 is TGCAGCGTGACCGGGACGGACTATGGCTACACCTTC.

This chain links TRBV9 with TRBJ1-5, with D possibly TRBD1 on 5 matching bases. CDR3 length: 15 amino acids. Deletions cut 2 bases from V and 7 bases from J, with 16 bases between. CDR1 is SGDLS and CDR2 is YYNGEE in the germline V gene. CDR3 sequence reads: CASSVQGIEGQPQHF. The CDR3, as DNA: TGTGCCAGCAGCGTCCAGGGCATCGAAGGACAGCCCCAGCATTTT.

CDR3 amino acids: CASSLDPRGQGSYEQYF. CDR3 coding DNA: TGTGCCAGCAGTCTAGACCCAAGGGGACAGGGGTCCTACGAGCAGTACTTC. V is TRBV28 and J is TRBJ2-7; 10 nucleotides match TRBD1. The CDR3 is 17 amino acids. Germline CDR1 is MDHEN and CDR2 is SYDVKM. The V and J ends lost 5 bases and 1 base, in that order; junction bases with no gene match: 11.

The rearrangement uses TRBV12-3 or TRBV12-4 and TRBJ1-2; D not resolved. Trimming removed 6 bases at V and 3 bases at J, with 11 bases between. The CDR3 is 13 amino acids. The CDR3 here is CASSPTIYYGYTF. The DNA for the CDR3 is TGTGCCAGCAGCCCGACCATATACTATGGCTACACCTTC.

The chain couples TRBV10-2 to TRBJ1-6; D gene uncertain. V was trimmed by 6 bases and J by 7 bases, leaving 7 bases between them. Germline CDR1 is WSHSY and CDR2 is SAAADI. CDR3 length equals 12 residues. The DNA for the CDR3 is TGCGCCAGCAGGGCAGCGAATTCACCCCTCCACTTT. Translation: CASRAANSPLHF.

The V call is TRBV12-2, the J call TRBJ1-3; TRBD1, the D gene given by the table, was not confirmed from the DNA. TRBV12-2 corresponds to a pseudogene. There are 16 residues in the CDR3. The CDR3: CASRLGWALSGNTIYF. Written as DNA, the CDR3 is TGTGCAAGTCGCTTAGGGTGGGCACTCTCTGGAAACACCATATATTTT.

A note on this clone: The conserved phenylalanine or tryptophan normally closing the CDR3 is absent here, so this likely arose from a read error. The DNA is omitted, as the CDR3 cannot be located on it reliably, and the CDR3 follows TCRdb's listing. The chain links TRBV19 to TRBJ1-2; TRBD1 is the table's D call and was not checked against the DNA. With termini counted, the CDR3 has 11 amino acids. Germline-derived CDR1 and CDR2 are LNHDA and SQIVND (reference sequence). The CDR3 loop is CASSIGRDRLQ.

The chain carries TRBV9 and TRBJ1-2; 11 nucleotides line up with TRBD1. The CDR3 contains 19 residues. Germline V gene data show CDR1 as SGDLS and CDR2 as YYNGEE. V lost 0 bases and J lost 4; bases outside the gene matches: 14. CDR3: CASSVALSDRGHLTYGYTF. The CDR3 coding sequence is TGTGCCAGCAGCGTAGCCCTCTCGGACAGGGGGCATTTGACCTATGGCTACACCTTC.

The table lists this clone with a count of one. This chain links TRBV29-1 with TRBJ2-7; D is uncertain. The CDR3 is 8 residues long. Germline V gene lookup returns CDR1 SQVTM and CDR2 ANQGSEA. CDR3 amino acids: CRRELAYF. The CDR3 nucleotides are TGCAGAAGAGAGTTAGCGTACTTC.

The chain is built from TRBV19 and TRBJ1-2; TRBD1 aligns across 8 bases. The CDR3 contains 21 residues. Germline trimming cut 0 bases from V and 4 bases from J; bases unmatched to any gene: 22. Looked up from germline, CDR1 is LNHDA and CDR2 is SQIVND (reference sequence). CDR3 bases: TGTGCCAGTAGTATAGAGCTCCCGGCCGGGACAGGAAGAACTTATCGCTATGGCTACACCTTC. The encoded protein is CASSIELPAGTGRTYRYGYTF.

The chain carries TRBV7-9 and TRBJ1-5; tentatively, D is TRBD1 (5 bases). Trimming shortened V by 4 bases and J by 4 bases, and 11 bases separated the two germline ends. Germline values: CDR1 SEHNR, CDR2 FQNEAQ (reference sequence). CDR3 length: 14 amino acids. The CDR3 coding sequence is TGTGCCAGCAGCTCAAGCACAGGAAATCAGCCCCAGCATTTT. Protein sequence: CASSSSTGNQPQHF.

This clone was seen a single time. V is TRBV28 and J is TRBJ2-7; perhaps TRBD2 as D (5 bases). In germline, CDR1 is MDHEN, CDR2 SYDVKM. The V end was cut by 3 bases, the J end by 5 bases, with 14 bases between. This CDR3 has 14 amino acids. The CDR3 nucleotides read TGTGCCAGCAGTTTTTTGGGTAAGGAGGACGAGCAGTACTTC. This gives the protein CASSFLGKEDEQYF.

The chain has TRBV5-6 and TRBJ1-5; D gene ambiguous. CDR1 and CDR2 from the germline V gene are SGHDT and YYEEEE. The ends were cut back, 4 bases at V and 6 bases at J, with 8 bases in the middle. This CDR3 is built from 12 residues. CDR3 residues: CASSRKFQPQHF. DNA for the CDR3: TGTGCCAGCAGCCGGAAGTTTCAGCCCCAGCATTTT.